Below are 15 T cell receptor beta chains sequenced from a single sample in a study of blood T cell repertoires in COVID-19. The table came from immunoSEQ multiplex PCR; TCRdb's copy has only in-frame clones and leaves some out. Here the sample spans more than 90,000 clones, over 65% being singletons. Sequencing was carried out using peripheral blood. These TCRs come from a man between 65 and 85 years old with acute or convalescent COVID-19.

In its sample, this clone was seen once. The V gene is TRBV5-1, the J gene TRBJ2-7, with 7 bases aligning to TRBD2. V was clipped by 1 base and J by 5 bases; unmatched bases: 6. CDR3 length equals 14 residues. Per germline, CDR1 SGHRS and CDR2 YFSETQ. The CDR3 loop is CASSLWGEGNEQYF. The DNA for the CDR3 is TGCGCCAGCAGCTTGTGGGGGGAGGGGAACGAGCAGTACTTC.

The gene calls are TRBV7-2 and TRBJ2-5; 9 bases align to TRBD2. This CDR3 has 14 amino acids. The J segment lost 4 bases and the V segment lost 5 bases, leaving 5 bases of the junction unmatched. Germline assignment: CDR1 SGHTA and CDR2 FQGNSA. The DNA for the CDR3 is TGTGCCAGCAGCCCACGGACTAGCGCAGAGACCCAGTACTTC. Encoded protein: CASSPRTSAETQYF.

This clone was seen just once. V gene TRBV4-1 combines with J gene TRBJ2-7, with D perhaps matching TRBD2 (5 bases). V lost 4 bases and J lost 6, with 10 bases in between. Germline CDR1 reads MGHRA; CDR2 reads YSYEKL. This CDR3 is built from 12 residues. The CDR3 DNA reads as TGCGCCAGCAGCCTCCCGGGAACCGAGCAGTACTTC. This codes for CASSLPGTEQYF.

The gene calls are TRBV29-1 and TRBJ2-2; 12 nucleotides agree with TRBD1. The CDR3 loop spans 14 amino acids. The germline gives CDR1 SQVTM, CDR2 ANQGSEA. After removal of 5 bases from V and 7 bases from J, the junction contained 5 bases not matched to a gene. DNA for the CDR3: TGCAGCGTTCTGGGACAGGGGGCCAACGGGGAGCTGTTTTTT. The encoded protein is CSVLGQGANGELFF.

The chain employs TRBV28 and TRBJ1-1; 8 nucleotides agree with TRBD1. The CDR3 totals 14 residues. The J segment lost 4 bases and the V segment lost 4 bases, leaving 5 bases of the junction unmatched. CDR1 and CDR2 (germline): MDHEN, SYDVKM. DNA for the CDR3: TGTGCCAGCAGTTCTGGACAGGGCGGCACTGAAGCTTTCTTT. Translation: CASSSGQGGTEAFF.

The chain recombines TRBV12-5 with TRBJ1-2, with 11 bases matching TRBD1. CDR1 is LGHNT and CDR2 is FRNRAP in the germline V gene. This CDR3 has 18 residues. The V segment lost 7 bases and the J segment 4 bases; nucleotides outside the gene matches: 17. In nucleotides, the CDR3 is TGTGCTAGTGTTTCCTCTCAGGACAGGGGGCGTGATAGCTATGGCTACACCTTC. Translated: CASVSSQDRGRDSYGYTF.

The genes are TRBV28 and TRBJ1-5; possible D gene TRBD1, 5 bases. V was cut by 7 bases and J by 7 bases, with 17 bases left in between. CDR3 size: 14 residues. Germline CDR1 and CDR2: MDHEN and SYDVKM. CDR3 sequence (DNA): TGTGCCAGCAATACCCACGGGGGTAACCAGCCCCAGCATTTT. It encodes CASNTHGGNQPQHF. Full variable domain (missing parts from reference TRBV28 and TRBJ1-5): DVKVTQSSRYLVKRTGEKVFLECVQDMDHENMFWYRQDPGLGLRLIYFSYDVKMKEKGDIPEGYSVSREKKERFSLILESASTNQTSMYLCASNTHGGNQPQHFGDGTRLSIL.

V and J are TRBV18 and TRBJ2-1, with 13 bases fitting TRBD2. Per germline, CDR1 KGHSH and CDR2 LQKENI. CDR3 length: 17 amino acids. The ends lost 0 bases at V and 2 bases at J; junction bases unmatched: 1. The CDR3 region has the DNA TGTGCCAGCTCACCACCGGGACTAGCGGGACCCTACAATGAGCAGTTCTTC. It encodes CASSPPGLAGPYNEQFF.

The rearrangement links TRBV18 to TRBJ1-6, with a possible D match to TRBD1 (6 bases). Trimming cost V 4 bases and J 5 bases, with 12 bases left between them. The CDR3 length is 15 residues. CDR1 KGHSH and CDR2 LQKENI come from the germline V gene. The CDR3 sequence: CASSLNRQDNSPLHF. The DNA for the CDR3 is TGTGCCAGCTCACTAAACCGACAGGATAATTCACCCCTCCACTTT.

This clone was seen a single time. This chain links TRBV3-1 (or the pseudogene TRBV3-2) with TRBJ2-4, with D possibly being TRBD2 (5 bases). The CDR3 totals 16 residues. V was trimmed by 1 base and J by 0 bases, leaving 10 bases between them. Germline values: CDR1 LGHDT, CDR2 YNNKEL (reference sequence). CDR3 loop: CASSQALATAKNIQYF. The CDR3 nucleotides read TGTGCCAGCAGCCAAGCTCTAGCAACAGCCAAAAACATTCAGTACTTC.

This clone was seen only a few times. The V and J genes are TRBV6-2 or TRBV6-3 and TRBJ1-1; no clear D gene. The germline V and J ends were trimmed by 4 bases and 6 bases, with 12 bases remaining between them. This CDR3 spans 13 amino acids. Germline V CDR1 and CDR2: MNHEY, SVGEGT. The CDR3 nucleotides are TGTGCCAGCAGTTTTAATCGTGCGGCTGAAGCTTTCTTT. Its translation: CASSFNRAAEAFF.

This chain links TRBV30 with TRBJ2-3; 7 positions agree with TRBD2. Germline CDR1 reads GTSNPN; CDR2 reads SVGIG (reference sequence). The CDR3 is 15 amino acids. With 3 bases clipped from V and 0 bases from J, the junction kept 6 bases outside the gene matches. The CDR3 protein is CAWRHPSGSTDTQYF. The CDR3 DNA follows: TGTGCCTGGAGACACCCTAGCGGCAGCACAGATACGCAGTATTTT.

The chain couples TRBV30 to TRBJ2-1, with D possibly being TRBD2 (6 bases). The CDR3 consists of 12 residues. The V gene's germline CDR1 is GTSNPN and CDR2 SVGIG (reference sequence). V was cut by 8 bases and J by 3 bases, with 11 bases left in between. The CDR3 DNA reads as TGTGCCCTTTTGGAGGGCTACAATGAGCAGTTCTTC. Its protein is CALLEGYNEQFF. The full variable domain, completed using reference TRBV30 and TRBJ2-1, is SQTIHQWPATLVQPVGSPLSLECTVEGTSNPNLYWYRQAAGRGLQLLFYSVGIGQISSEVPQNLSASRPQDRQFILSSKKLLLSDSGFYLCALLEGYNEQFFGPGTRLTVL.

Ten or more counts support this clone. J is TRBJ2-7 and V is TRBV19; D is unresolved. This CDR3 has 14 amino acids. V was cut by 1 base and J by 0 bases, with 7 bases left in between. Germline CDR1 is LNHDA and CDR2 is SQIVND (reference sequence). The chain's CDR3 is CASSIVPSSYEQYF. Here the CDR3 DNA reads TGTGCCAGTAGTATAGTTCCCAGCTCCTACGAGCAGTACTTC.

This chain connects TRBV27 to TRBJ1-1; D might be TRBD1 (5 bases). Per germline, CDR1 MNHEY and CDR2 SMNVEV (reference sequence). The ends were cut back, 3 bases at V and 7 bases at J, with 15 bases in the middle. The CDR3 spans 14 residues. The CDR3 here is CASSFPGGRGEAFF. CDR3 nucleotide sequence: TGTGCCAGCAGTTTCCCCGGGGGAAGGGGTGAAGCTTTCTTT.